These 29 T cell receptor beta chains were all obtained from the same sample, sequenced in a study of blood T cell repertoires in COVID-19. The repertoire was sequenced with immunoSEQ multiplex PCR; TCRdb's copy has only in-frame clones and lacks some. Of 150,000 to 160,000 clones listed, 75% to 85% are singletons. Source material: peripheral blood. The receptors originated from a woman in her 50s with acute or convalescent COVID-19.

The chain recombines TRBV7-8 with TRBJ1-5, with TRBD1 matching 7 bases. Per germline, CDR1 SGHVS and CDR2 FQNEAQ. CDR3 size: 15 residues. J gave up 4 bases and V 1 base, and 4 bases lay outside the gene matches. The CDR3 DNA reads TGTGCCAGCAGCTTAGGGTCAGGGGGGAATCAGCCCCAGCATTTT. This gives the protein CASSLGSGGNQPQHF.

The DNA for the CDR3 is TGTGCCAGCAGTGAGGGCAGGGCAGGTCAGCCCCAGCATTTT. As protein: CASSEGRAGQPQHF. This chain joins TRBV2 and TRBJ1-5, with D tentatively TRBD1 (5 bases). The CDR3 extends over 14 amino acids. V lost 3 bases and J lost 6, with 12 bases in between. The germline gives CDR1 SNHLY, CDR2 FYNNEI.

The count of this clone is one. The chain couples TRBV3-1 (or the pseudogene TRBV3-2) to TRBJ2-7; 7 bases match TRBD2. Unmatched junction bases numbered 15, after V lost 4 bases and J lost 0 bases. The CDR3 extends over 18 amino acids. Germline V gene sequence: CDR1 LGHDT, CDR2 YNNKEL (reference sequence). The CDR3 reads CASSLRRRGGGSSYEQYF. For the CDR3, the DNA is TGTGCCAGCAGCCTCAGACGGAGGGGCGGGGGATCCTCCTACGAGCAGTACTTC.

The chain has TRBV4-1 and TRBJ2-3; 13 bases agree with TRBD2. Looked up from germline, CDR1 is MGHRA and CDR2 is YSYEKL. The CDR3 is 16 residues long. Unmatched junction bases numbered 6, after V lost 1 base and J lost 8 bases. The CDR3 spells CASSQGTSGGLGTQYF. CDR3 nucleotides: TGCGCCAGCAGCCAAGGGACTAGCGGGGGTTTAGGTACGCAGTATTTT.

In its sample, this clone was seen once. This chain links TRBV11-2 with TRBJ2-3; maybe TRBD2 (6 bases). V was clipped by 4 bases and J by 2 bases, with 10 bases between them. In germline, CDR1 is SGHAT, CDR2 FQNNGV. This CDR3 region has 14 residues. For the CDR3, the DNA is TGTGCCAGCAGCTCCGGGACTCTCACAGATACGCAGTATTTT. Translation gives CASSSGTLTDTQYF. The full variable domain, its missing parts supplied by reference TRBV11-2 and TRBJ2-3, is EAGVAQSPRYKIIEKRQSVAFWCNPISGHATLYWYQQILGQGPKLLIQFQNNGVVDDSQLPKDRFSAERLKGVDSTLKIQPAKLEDSAVYLCASSSGTLTDTQYFGPGTRLTVL.

This clone was counted between two and nine times. The chain employs TRBV7-2 and TRBJ1-6; TRBD1 is a possible D gene (5 bases). Trimming removed 4 bases at V and 7 bases at J, with 8 bases between. There are 13 residues in the CDR3. The germline V gene encodes CDR1 SGHTA and CDR2 FQGNSA. The DNA of the CDR3 is TGTGCCAGCAGCTCGCGGGGGAATTCACCCCTCCACTTT. Amino acids: CASSSRGNSPLHF. Full variable domain (remainder filled in from reference TRBV7-2 and TRBJ1-6): GAGVSQSPSNKVTEKGKDVELRCDPISGHTALYWYRQSLGQGLEFLIYFQGNSAPDKSGLPSDRFSAERTGGSVSTLTIQRTQQEDSAVYLCASSSRGNSPLHFGNGTRLTVT.

The J gene is TRBJ2-7, the V gene TRBV5-5, with TRBD1 matching over 9 bases. V trimming: 2 bases; J trimming: 2 bases; junction bases outside the gene matches: 8. CDR1 SGHKS and CDR2 YYEKEE come from the germline V gene (reference sequence). The CDR3 contains 16 residues. The CDR3 DNA reads TGTGCCAGCAGCTTTTTCAGCGGGACAGGGACCTACGAGCAGTACTTC. As protein: CASSFFSGTGTYEQYF. Full variable domain (missing parts from reference TRBV5-5 and TRBJ2-7): DAGVTQSPTHLIKTRGQQVTLRCSPISGHKSVSWYQQVLGQGPQFIFQYYEKEERGRGNFPDRFSARQFPNYSSELNVNALLLGDSALYLCASSFFSGTGTYEQYFGPGTRLTVT.

The gene calls are TRBV6-2 or TRBV6-3 and TRBJ2-7; 11 bases map to TRBD2. The trim removed 5 bases at V and 4 bases at J, leaving 7 bases unmatched. There are 15 residues in the CDR3. Germline V lookup: CDR1 MNHEY, CDR2 SVGEGT. As DNA, the CDR3 is TGTGCCAGCAGTAAACCTAGCGGGGGGACTTACGAGCAGTACTTC. This gives the protein CASSKPSGGTYEQYF.

The chain couples TRBV18 to TRBJ1-2; 7 bases fit TRBD1. There are 17 residues in the CDR3. Germline V gene data show CDR1 as KGHSH and CDR2 as LQKENI. V lost 3 bases and J lost 3; bases outside the gene matches: 13. The CDR3 protein is CASSPQIQGRADYGYTF. The CDR3 nucleotides are TGTGCCAGCTCACCGCAAATACAGGGGCGCGCGGACTATGGCTACACCTTC. Complete variable domain (other parts from reference TRBV18 and TRBJ1-2): NAGVMQNPRHLVRRRGQEARLRCSPMKGHSHVYWYRQLPEEGLKFMVYLQKENIIDESGMPKERFSAEFPKEGPSILRIQQVVRGDSAAYFCASSPQIQGRADYGYTFGSGTRLTVV.

V and J are TRBV6-1 and TRBJ2-3, with 9 bases that match TRBD2. The V and J ends lost 4 bases and 0 bases, in that order; junction bases with no gene match: 8. The CDR3 runs 17 residues. Germline CDR1 is MNHNS and CDR2 is SASEGT. Here the CDR3 DNA reads TGTGCCAGCAGTGGGCAACTAGCGGGTACAAGCACAGATACGCAGTATTTT. Its translation is CASSGQLAGTSTDTQYF.

V usage is TRBV5-4 and J usage is TRBJ2-7; D is unresolved. This CDR3 is built from 14 residues. Trimming cost V 2 bases and J 2 bases, with 11 bases left between them. Germline V lookup: CDR1 SGHNT, CDR2 YYREEE (reference sequence). CDR3 bases: TGTGCCAGCAGCTTTGGTCAGGATCCCTACGAGCAGTACTTC. Its translation: CASSFGQDPYEQYF.

The CDR3 is CASSPQGGGREQYF. The CDR3 DNA sequence: TGTGCCAGCAGTCCCCAGGGGGGTGGTCGCGAGCAGTACTTC. This chain joins TRBV27 and TRBJ2-7; possibly TRBD1 for D (7 bases). This CDR3 is 14 amino acids long. Germline loops: CDR1 MNHEY, CDR2 SMNVEV (reference sequence). V shed 5 bases and J shed 6 bases, with 17 bases lying between them.

V and J are TRBV6-2 or TRBV6-3 and TRBJ2-4, with 12 bases lining up with TRBD2. V trimming: 5 bases; J trimming: 8 bases; junction bases outside the gene matches: 7. Germline V CDR1 and CDR2: MNHEY, SVGEGT. The CDR3 spans 15 residues. The CDR3 coding sequence is TGTGCCAGCAGTCGACTAGCGGGAGCTAGGGACATTCAGTACTTC. Its translation is CASSRLAGARDIQYF.

The chain uses TRBV28 and TRBJ1-6; the D is unclear. Between the trimmed V and J ends, which lost 5 bases and 7 bases, there was a span of 15 bases. The germline gives CDR1 MDHEN, CDR2 SYDVKM. The CDR3 has 15 residues. Here the CDR3 reads CASSQTPVGNSPLHF. In DNA form, the CDR3 reads TGTGCCAGCAGTCAGACACCTGTTGGGAATTCACCCCTCCACTTT.

This clone was observed a handful of times. The chain carries TRBV6-6 and TRBJ2-7, with 9 nucleotides matching TRBD1. The CDR3 is made up of 19 amino acids. V lost 6 bases, J lost 2 bases, and 20 bases stayed unmatched. The germline V gene has CDR1 MNHNY and CDR2 SVGAGI (reference sequence). The CDR3 loop reads CASRRTAGTGTVTPYEQYF. The CDR3 DNA is TGTGCCAGCAGACGAACCGCCGGGACAGGGACCGTCACTCCCTACGAGCAGTACTTC.

The chain joins TRBV27 to TRBJ1-2; possibly TRBD1 for D (5 bases). V lost 2 bases, J lost 7 bases, and 11 bases lay in between. Germline V gene lookup returns CDR1 MNHEY and CDR2 SMNVEV (reference sequence). This CDR3 spans 13 amino acids. This CDR3 reads CASSLRQGLGYTF. In DNA form, the CDR3 reads TGTGCCAGCAGTTTACGGCAGGGTCTTGGCTACACCTTC.

The rearrangement links TRBV9 to TRBJ1-1, with D perhaps matching TRBD1 (5 bases). With 3 bases removed from V and 10 bases from J, the gap between germline ends came to 13 bases. The CDR3 has 12 residues. Germline CDR1 SGDLS, CDR2 YYNGEE. The CDR3, as DNA: TGTGCCAGCAGCGGTACGGGGGATCGAGCTTTCTTT. It codes for CASSGTGDRAFF.

This chain uses TRBV19 with TRBJ1-5; possibly TRBD1 for D (6 bases). The CDR3 length is 15 residues. V shed 4 bases and J shed 1 base, with 11 bases lying between them. Germline V gene lookup returns CDR1 LNHDA and CDR2 SQIVND (reference sequence). Here the CDR3 reads CASSTTGTSNQPQHF. The CDR3 DNA reads TGTGCCAGTAGTACCACAGGGACCAGCAATCAGCCCCAGCATTTT. The full variable domain, its missing parts supplied by reference TRBV19 and TRBJ1-5, is DGGITQSPKYLFRKEGQNVTLSCEQNLNHDAMYWYRQDPGQGLRLIYYSQIVNDFQKGDIAEGYSVSREKKESFPLTVTSAQKNPTAFYLCASSTTGTSNQPQHFGDGTRLSIL.

For the CDR3, the DNA is TGTGCCACCAGCAGCGGGGCGGGAATTGGGACGGACGAGCAGTACTTC. This translates into CATSSGAGIGTDEQYF. The chain combines TRBV15 with TRBJ2-7; D perhaps matches TRBD2 (6 bases). V lost 3 bases to trimming and J lost 5 bases, with 20 bases between them. Germline lookup yields CDR1 LNHNV and CDR2 YYDKDF (reference sequence). The CDR3 covers 16 residues.

The chain carries TRBV27 and TRBJ2-2; 12 nucleotides line up with TRBD2. This CDR3 is built from 16 residues. With V trimmed by 7 bases and J by 2 bases, 5 bases remained unmatched. The germline CDR1 and CDR2 sequences are MNHEY and SMNVEV (reference sequence). CDR3 region: CASTSGLAGNTGELFF. For the CDR3, the DNA is TGTGCCAGCACCTCGGGACTAGCGGGTAACACCGGGGAGCTGTTTTTT.

This sequence joins TRBV18 and TRBJ2-1; tentative D call: TRBD1 (6 bases). Germline-derived CDR1 and CDR2 are KGHSH and LQKENI. V gave up 2 bases and J gave up 5 bases, with 7 bases separating them. This CDR3 comprises 13 residues. The CDR3 protein is CASSPYRDNEQFF. CDR3 sequence (DNA): TGTGCCAGCTCACCATACAGGGACAATGAGCAGTTCTTC.

The rearrangement uses TRBV5-1 and TRBJ1-2; 7 bases align to TRBD1. After removal of 7 bases from V and 3 bases from J, the junction contained 18 bases not matched to a gene. CDR1 is SGHRS and CDR2 is YFSETQ in the germline V gene. The CDR3 is made up of 17 amino acids. CDR3 in amino acids: CASQRSTREGGHYGYTF. The CDR3 bases are TGCGCCAGCCAGCGGTCCACGAGAGAAGGGGGCCACTATGGCTACACCTTC.

The J gene is TRBJ1-1, the V gene TRBV3-1 (or the pseudogene TRBV3-2); D unclear. The V and J ends lost 2 bases and 5 bases respectively, with 18 bases between them. Germline loops: CDR1 LGHDT, CDR2 YNNKEL (reference sequence). This CDR3 is built from 16 residues. The CDR3 coding sequence is TGTGCCAGCAGCCAACGGTTGGCGGCAAGGATAACTGAAGCTTTCTTT. Protein: CASSQRLAARITEAFF.

This clone came up a few times. V is TRBV21-1 and J is TRBJ1-1. TRBV21-1 is described as a pseudogene. The CDR3 extends over 14 amino acids. DNA for the CDR3: TGTGCCAGCAGCAAAGGAACTATGAACACTGAAGCTTTCTTT. This sequence encodes CASSKGTMNTEAFF.

V is TRBV5-4 and J is TRBJ2-3; 9 bases are a match to TRBD2. Trimming at V came to 9 bases and at J to 4 bases, leaving 12 bases not matched to a gene. This CDR3 is built from 15 residues. In germline, CDR1 is SGHNT, CDR2 YYREEE (reference sequence). DNA for the CDR3: TGTGCCACCGGCGGGGGGGCTTTGCGGCCAGATACGCAGTATTTT. Residues: CATGGGALRPDTQYF.

This chain links TRBV5-1 with TRBJ2-7, with 7 bases matching TRBD1. CDR3 size: 14 residues. Germline assignment: CDR1 SGHRS and CDR2 YFSETQ. The V segment lost 4 bases and the J segment 6 bases; nucleotides outside the gene matches: 10. DNA of the CDR3: TGCGCCAGCAGCCCCCGGACAGGACAGAGCGAGCAGTACTTC. It translates to CASSPRTGQSEQYF.

The sample holds many counts of this clone. The CDR3 here is CASSLESGISSSPLHF. The CDR3 nucleotides are TGCGCCAGCAGCTTGGAATCAGGGATTAGTAGTTCACCCCTCCACTTT. The gene calls are TRBV5-1 and TRBJ1-6, with TRBD1 as a possible D gene (5 bases). The CDR3 totals 16 residues. The germline V and J ends were trimmed by 0 bases and 9 bases, with 16 bases remaining between them. Looked up from germline, CDR1 is SGHRS and CDR2 is YFSETQ.

V is TRBV27 and J is TRBJ1-6, with TRBD1 matching 8 bases. The CDR3 runs to 16 residues. Per the germline V gene, CDR1 is MNHEY and CDR2 is SMNVEV (reference sequence). The V gene end was trimmed by 3 bases and the J gene end by 6 bases; junction bases not matched to a gene: 7. CDR3 residues: CASSLTGVRFNSPLHF. CDR3 sequence (DNA): TGTGCCAGCAGTTTGACAGGGGTTCGATTTAATTCACCCCTCCACTTT.

The chain links TRBV2 to TRBJ1-3; TRBD1 matches at 8 bases. Germline lookup yields CDR1 SNHLY and CDR2 FYNNEI. The V segment lost 8 bases and the J segment 6 bases; nucleotides outside the gene matches: 9. CDR3 length: 14 amino acids. DNA for the CDR3: TGTGCCAGCTCTAGGGACAGGTTTACAAACACCATATATTTT. Residues: CASSRDRFTNTIYF.